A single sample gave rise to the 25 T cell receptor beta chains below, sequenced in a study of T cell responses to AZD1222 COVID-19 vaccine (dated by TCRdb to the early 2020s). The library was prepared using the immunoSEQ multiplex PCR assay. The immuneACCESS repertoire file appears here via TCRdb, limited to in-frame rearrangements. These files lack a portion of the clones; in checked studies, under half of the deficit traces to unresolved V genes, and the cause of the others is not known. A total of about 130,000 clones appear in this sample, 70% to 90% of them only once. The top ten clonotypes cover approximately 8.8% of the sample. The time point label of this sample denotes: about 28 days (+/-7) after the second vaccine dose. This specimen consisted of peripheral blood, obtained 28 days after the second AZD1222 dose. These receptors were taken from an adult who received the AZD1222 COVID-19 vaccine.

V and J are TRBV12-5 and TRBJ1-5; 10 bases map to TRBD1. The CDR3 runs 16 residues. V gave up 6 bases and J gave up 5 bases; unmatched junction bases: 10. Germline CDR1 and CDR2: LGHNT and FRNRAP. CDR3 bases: TGTGCTAGTGGAAGACGGACAGGGGGGTTGGATCAGCCCCAGCATTTT. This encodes CASGRRTGGLDQPQHF.

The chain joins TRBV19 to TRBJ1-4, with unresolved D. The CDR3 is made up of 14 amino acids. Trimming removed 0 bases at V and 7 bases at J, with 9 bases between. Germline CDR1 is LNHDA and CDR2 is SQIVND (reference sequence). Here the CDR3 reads CASSIEGGIEKLFF. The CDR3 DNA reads TGTGCCAGTAGTATAGAAGGAGGGATTGAAAAACTGTTTTTT.

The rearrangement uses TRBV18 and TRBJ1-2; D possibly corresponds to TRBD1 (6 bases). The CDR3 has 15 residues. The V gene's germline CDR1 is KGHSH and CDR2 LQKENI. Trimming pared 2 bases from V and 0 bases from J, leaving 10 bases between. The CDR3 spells CASSPWDTPNYGYTF. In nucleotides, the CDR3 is TGTGCCAGCTCACCATGGGACACCCCTAACTATGGCTACACCTTC. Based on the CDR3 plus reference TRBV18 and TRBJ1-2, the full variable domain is NAGVMQNPRHLVRRRGQEARLRCSPMKGHSHVYWYRQLPEEGLKFMVYLQKENIIDESGMPKERFSAEFPKEGPSILRIQQVVRGDSAAYFCASSPWDTPNYGYTFGSGTRLTVV.

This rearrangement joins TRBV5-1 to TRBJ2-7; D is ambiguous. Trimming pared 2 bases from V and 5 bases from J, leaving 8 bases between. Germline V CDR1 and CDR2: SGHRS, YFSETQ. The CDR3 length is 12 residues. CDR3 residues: CASSLVSNEQYF. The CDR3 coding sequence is TGCGCCAGCAGCTTAGTCAGCAACGAGCAGTACTTC.

CDR3 nucleotides: TGTGCCAGCAGCGTAGCAGGGGCCTTCTCTGGAAACACCATATATTTT. The encoded protein is CASSVAGAFSGNTIYF. V is TRBV9 and J is TRBJ1-3; tentatively, D is TRBD1 (6 bases). V lost 0 bases and J 0 bases, leaving 10 bases between the germline ends. The CDR3 consists of 16 residues. Germline V gene data show CDR1 as SGDLS and CDR2 as YYNGEE.

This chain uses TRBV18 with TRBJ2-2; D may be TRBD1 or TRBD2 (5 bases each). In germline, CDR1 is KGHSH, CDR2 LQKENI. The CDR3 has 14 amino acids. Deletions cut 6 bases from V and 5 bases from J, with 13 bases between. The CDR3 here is CASSQWDGTGELFF. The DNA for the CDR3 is TGTGCCAGCTCTCAATGGGACGGAACCGGGGAGCTGTTTTTT.

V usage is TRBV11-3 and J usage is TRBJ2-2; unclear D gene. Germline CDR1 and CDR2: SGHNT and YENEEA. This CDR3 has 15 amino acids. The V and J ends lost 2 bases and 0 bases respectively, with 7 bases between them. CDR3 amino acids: CASSLWGTNTGELFF. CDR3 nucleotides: TGTGCCAGCAGCTTATGGGGAACGAACACCGGGGAGCTGTTTTTT.

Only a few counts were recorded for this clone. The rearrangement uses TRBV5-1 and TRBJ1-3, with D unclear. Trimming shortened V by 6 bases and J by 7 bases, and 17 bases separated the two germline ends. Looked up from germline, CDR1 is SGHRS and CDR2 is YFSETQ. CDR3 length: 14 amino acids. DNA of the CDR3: TGCGCCAGCAATCCTGGAGGCGGTGCGAACACCATATATTTT. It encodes CASNPGGGANTIYF.

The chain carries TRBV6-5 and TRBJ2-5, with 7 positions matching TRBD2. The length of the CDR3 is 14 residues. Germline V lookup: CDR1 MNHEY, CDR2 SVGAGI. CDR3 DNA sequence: TGTGGTCTCTCTGGGGCCAGCGGGGCAGAGACCCAGTACTTC. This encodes CGLSGASGAETQYF.

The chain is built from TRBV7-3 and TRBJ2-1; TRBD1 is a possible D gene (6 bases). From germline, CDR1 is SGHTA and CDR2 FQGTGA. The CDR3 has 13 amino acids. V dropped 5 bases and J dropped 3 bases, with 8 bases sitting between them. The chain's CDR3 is CASSLDSYNEQFF. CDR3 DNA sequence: TGTGCCAGCAGCCTGGACAGCTACAATGAGCAGTTCTTC.

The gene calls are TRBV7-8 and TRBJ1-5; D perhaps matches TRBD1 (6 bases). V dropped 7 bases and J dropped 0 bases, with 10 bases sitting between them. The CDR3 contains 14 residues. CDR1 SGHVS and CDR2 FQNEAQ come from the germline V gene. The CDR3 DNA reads TGTGCCAGCACAGGGGATTATAGCAATCAGCCCCAGCATTTT. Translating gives CASTGDYSNQPQHF.

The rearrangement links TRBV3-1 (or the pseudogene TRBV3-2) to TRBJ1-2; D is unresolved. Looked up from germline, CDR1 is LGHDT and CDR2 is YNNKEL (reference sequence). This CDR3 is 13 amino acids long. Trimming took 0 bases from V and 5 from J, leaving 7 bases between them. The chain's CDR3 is CASSQDQGYGYTF. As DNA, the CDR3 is TGTGCCAGCAGCCAAGATCAAGGGTATGGCTACACCTTC.

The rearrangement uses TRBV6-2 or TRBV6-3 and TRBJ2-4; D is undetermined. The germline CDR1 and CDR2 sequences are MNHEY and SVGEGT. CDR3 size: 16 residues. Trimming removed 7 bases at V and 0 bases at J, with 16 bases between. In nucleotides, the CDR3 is TGTGCCAGCACCCCGTGGAAGGCCGGAGCCAAAAACATTCAGTACTTC. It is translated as CASTPWKAGAKNIQYF.

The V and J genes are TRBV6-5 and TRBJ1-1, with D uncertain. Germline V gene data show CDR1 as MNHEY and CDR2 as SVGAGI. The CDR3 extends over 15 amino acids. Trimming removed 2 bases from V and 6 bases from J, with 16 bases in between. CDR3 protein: CASSYLASPQPEAFF. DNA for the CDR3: TGTGCCAGCAGTTACCTCGCTTCTCCCCAGCCTGAAGCTTTCTTT.

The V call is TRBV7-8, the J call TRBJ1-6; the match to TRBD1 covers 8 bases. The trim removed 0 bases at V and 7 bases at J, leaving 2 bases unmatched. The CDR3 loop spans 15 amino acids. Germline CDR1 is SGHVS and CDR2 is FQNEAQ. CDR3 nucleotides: TGTGCCAGCAGCTTAGCTCGGGACAGGAATTCACCCCTCCACTTT. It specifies CASSLARDRNSPLHF.

The CDR3 loop reads CASSARAGGLYNEQFF. In nucleotides, the CDR3 is TGTGCCAGCAGCGCCCGAGCGGGGGGGCTTTACAATGAGCAGTTCTTC. The genes are TRBV27 and TRBJ2-1, with TRBD2 matching over 10 bases. In germline, CDR1 is MNHEY, CDR2 SMNVEV (reference sequence). V lost 6 bases to trimming and J lost 4 bases; unmatched junction nucleotides: 9. There are 16 residues in the CDR3.

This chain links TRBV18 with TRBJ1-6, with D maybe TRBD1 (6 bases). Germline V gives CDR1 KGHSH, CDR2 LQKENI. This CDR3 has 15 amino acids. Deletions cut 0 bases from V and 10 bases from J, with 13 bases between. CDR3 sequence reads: CASSPPPGAGSPLHF. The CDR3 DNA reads TGTGCCAGCTCACCACCGCCAGGGGCTGGGTCACCCCTCCACTTT.

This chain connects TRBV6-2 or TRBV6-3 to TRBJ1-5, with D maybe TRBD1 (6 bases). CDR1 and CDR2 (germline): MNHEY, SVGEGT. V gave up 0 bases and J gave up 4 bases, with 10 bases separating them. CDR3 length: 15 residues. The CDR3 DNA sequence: TGTGCCAGCAGTTACTCGGGCAGGGGTAATCAGCCCCAGCATTTT. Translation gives CASSYSGRGNQPQHF.

The CDR3 loop is CASSTTPGNTEAFF. CDR3 nucleotide sequence: TGTGCCAGCAGCACCACCCCGGGGAACACTGAAGCTTTCTTT. The chain uses TRBV7-8 and TRBJ1-1; D unresolved. CDR3 size: 14 residues. Germline CDR1 is SGHVS and CDR2 is FQNEAQ. The germline V and J ends were trimmed by 5 bases and 1 base, with 11 bases remaining between them.

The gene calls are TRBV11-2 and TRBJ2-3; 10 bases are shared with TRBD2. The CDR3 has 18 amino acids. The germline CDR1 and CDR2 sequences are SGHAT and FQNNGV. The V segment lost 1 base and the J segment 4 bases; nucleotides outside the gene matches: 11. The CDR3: CASSLASLAGEGADTQYF. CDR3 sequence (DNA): TGTGCCAGCAGCTTAGCCTCCCTAGCGGGAGAAGGGGCAGATACGCAGTATTTT.

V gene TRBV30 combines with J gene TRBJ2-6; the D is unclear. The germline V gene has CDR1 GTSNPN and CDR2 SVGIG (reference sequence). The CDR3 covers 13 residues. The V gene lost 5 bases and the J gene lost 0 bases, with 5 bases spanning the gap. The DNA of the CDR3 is TGTGCCTGGGACTCCTCTGGGGCCAACGTCCTGACTTTC. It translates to CAWDSSGANVLTF.

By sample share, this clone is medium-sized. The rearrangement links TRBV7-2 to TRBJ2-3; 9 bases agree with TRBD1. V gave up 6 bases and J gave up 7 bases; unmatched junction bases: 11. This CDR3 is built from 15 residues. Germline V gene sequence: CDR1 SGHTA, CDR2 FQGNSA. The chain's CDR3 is CASRHRDRAQNTQYF. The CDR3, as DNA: TGTGCCAGCAGGCACCGGGACAGGGCACAGAATACGCAGTATTTT.

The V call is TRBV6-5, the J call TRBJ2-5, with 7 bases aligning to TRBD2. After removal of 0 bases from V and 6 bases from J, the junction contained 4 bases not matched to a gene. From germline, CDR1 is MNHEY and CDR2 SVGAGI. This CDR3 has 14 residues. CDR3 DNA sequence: TGTGCCAGCAGTTACTCGGGAGGGCCGAAGACCCAGTACTTC. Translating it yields CASSYSGGPKTQYF.

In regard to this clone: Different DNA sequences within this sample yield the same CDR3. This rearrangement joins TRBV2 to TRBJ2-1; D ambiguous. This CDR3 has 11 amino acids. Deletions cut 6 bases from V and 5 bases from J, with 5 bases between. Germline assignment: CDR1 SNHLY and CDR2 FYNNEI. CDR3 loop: CASSYDNEQFF. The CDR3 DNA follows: TGTGCCAGCAGCTATGACAATGAGCAGTTCTTC.

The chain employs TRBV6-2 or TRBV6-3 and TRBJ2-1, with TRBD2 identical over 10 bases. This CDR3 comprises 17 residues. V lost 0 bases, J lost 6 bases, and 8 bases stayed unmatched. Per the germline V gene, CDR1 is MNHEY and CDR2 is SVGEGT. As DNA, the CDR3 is TGTGCCAGCAGTTACTCGTTCGGGGTAGCGGGGGGCAATGAGCAGTTCTTC. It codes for CASSYSFGVAGGNEQFF.